The present T cell receptor (beta chain) was sequenced within a study of radiation and T cells in renal cell carcinoma. Whole-study findings and limits: In blood, top tumor clones expanded by 2 weeks, shrinking by 4. Without pretreatment biopsies, baseline tumor clonotype presence was undetermined.

For this clone: Antigen unknown.

Profiling relied on immunoSEQ multiplex PCR, and the TCRdb table lists in-frame clones only, not all of them. The sample has about 150,000 clones, approximately 86% seen once. The junction had 4 bases not matched to a gene; V was cut back by 6 bases and J by 7 bases. This CDR3 is 13 amino acids long. CDR1 is SGHTA, CDR2 FQGNSA, per germline. Time point: blood 4 weeks post-SBRT, at nephrectomy. Treatment reported: 15 Gy SBRT to primary tumor, nephrectomy 4 weeks later. Nephrectomy followed 15 Gy stereotactic body radiation by 4 weeks. This sequence was found in a woman aged 50 to 65 with renal cell carcinoma. The chain carries TRBV7-2 and TRBJ2-1, with TRBD1 identical over 9 bases. The source material was blood, sampled from a patient whose treatment included radiotherapy and nephrectomy. The DNA of the CDR3 is TGTGCCAGCAGGGGGACAGGGAGGAATGAGCAGTTCTTC. As protein: CASRGTGRNEQFF.